The rows below give T cell receptor beta chains drawn from one sample of a study of blood T cell repertoires in COVID-19. Generated by immunoSEQ multiplex PCR, the TCRdb table keeps only in-frame clones and is missing some. The data contain roughly 180,000 clones, roughly 85% of them singletons. The sample taken for sequencing was peripheral blood. These receptors came from a man aged 55-75 years with acute or convalescent COVID-19. CDR3s include the opening cysteine and the closing phenylalanine or tryptophan. Fields, in order: J gene, clone size, CDR3 length, V gene, D gene, CDR3 DNA, CDR3 protein. The D gene is left open where the match is weak. Size values are once, few and many counts, or a class for expanded clones, and some rows have none.

j_gene: TRBJ1-4
abundance: once
len: 16
v_gene: TRBV6-6
d_gene: TRBD1
CDR3nt: TGTGCCAGCAGTTACAGGGGGACAGGTCTGGGTGAAAAACTGTTTTTT
CDR3aa: CASSYRGTGLGEKLFF

j_gene: TRBJ2-7
abundance: NA
len: 17
v_gene: TRBV11-2
d_gene: TRBD2
CDR3nt: TGTGCCAGCAGCTTAGTAGGAGCTAGCGGGGGGACCTACGAGCAGTACTTC
CDR3aa: CASSLVGASGGTYEQYF

j_gene: TRBJ2-1
abundance: NA
len: 15
v_gene: TRBV5-1
d_gene: TRBD2
CDR3nt: TGCGCCAGCAGTTTTCTAGCGGGAATAAACAATGAGCAGTTCTTC
CDR3aa: CASSFLAGINNEQFF

j_gene: TRBJ2-1
abundance: NA
len: 15
v_gene: TRBV14
d_gene: TRBD2
CDR3nt: TGTGCCAGCAGCCGGTTAGCGGGACCCTACAATGAGCAGTTCTTC
CDR3aa: CASSRLAGPYNEQFF

j_gene: TRBJ1-1
abundance: NA
len: 14
v_gene: TRBV5-4
d_gene: NA
CDR3nt: TGTGCCAGCAGCTTGGACGGGGGGTGGACTGAAGCTTTCTTT
CDR3aa: CASSLDGGWTEAFF

j_gene: TRBJ2-3
abundance: NA
len: 14
v_gene: TRBV24-1
d_gene: NA
CDR3nt: TGTGCCACCAGTGACTCGAGGAGCACAGATACGCAGTATTTT
CDR3aa: CATSDSRSTDTQYF

j_gene: TRBJ1-5
abundance: NA
len: 17
v_gene: TRBV18
d_gene: TRBD1
CDR3nt: TGTGCCAGCTCACCGGAGGGGGCCCTGGGTGGCAATCAGCCCCAGCATTTT
CDR3aa: CASSPEGALGGNQPQHF

j_gene: TRBJ1-5
abundance: NA
len: 15
v_gene: TRBV6-2/TRBV6-3
d_gene: NA
CDR3nt: TGTGCCAGCAGTTACATAGTAAATCCGGATCAGCCCCAGCATTTT
CDR3aa: CASSYIVNPDQPQHF

j_gene: TRBJ1-3
abundance: NA
len: 15
v_gene: TRBV30
d_gene: NA
CDR3nt: TGTGCCTGGACCCCCGGGACATATACTGGAAACACCATATATTTT
CDR3aa: CAWTPGTYTGNTIYF

j_gene: TRBJ2-3
abundance: NA
len: 16
v_gene: TRBV7-8
d_gene: TRBD1
CDR3nt: TGTGCCAGCAGCTTACCCGACAGGGAGTACACAGATACGCAGTATTTT
CDR3aa: CASSLPDREYTDTQYF

j_gene: TRBJ2-2
abundance: NA
len: 16
v_gene: TRBV5-4
d_gene: TRBD2
CDR3nt: TGTGCCAGCAGCTTCGGGCTAGCGGGAGGGACCGGGGAGCTGTTTTTT
CDR3aa: CASSFGLAGGTGELFF

j_gene: TRBJ1-2
abundance: NA
len: 14
v_gene: TRBV28
d_gene: NA
CDR3nt: TGTGCCAGCAGTTTATTGGACATCCGCTATGGCTACACCTTC
CDR3aa: CASSLLDIRYGYTF

j_gene: TRBJ2-1
abundance: NA
len: 13
v_gene: TRBV11-3
d_gene: TRBD2
CDR3nt: TGTGCCAGCAGTCTAGCGGGCTACAATGAGCAGTTCTTC
CDR3aa: CASSLAGYNEQFF

j_gene: TRBJ2-7
abundance: NA
len: 16
v_gene: TRBV5-1
d_gene: TRBD1
CDR3nt: TGCGCCAGCAGCTACGCGACAGGGGACCTTTCCTACGAGCAGTACTTC
CDR3aa: CASSYATGDLSYEQYF

j_gene: TRBJ1-1
abundance: NA
len: 13
v_gene: TRBV6-6
d_gene: NA
CDR3nt: TGTGCCAGCAGTTACTACAGGAGCGCTGAAGCTTTCTTT
CDR3aa: CASSYYRSAEAFF